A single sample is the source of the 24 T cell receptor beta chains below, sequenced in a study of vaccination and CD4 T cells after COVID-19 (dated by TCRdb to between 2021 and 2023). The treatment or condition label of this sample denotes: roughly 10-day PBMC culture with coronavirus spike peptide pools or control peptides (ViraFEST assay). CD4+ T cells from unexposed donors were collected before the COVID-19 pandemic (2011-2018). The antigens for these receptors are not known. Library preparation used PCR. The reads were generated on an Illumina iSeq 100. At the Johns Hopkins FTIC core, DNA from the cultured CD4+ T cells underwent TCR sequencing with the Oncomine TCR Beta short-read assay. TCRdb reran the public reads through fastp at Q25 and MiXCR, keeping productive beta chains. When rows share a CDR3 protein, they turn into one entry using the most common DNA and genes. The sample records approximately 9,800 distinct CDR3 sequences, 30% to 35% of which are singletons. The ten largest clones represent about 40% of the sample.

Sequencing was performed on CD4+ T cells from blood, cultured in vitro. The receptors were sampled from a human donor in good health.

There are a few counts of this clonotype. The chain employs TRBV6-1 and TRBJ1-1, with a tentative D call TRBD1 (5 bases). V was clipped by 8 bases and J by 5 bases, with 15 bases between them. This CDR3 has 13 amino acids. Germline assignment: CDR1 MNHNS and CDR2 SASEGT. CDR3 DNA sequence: TGTGCCAGCCAGGGCGCCTCGGAAACTGAAGCTTTCTTT. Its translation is CASQGASETEAFF.

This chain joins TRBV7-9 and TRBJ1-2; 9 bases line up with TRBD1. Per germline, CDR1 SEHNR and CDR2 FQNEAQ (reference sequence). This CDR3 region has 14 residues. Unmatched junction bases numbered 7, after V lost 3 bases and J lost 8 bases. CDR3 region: CASSFRDRDEGYTF. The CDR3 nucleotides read TGTGCCAGCAGCTTCCGGGACAGGGATGAGGGCTACACCTTC.

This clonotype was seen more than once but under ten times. CDR3 sequence: CSAPLQANTEAFF. The CDR3 DNA reads as TGCAGTGCTCCCCTCCAAGCAAACACTGAAGCTTTCTTT. The chain employs TRBV20-1 and TRBJ1-1, with D uncertain. Between the trimmed V and J ends, which lost 5 bases and 2 bases, there was a span of 12 bases. CDR3 length: 13 residues. Germline-derived CDR1 and CDR2 are DFQATT and SNEGSKA (reference sequence).

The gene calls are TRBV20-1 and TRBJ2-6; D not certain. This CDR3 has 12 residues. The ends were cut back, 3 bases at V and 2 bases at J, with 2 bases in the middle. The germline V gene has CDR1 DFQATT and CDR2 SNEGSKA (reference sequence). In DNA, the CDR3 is TGCAGTGCTAGCCCTGGGGCCAACGTCCTGACTTTC. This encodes CSASPGANVLTF.

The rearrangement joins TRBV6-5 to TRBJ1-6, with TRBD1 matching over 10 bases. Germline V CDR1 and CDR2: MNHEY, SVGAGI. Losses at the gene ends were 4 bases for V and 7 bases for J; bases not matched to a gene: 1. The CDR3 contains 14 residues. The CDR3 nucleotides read TGTGCCAGCAGTTCGGGACAGGGGAATTCACCCCTCCACTTT. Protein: CASSSGQGNSPLHF.

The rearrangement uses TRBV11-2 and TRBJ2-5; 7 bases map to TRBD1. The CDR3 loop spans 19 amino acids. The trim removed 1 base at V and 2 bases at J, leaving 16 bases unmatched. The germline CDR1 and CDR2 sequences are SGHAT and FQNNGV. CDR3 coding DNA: TGTGCCAGCAGCTTAGGGCACATCCGGGACAGCCCACTACAAGAGACCCAGTACTTC. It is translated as CASSLGHIRDSPLQETQYF.

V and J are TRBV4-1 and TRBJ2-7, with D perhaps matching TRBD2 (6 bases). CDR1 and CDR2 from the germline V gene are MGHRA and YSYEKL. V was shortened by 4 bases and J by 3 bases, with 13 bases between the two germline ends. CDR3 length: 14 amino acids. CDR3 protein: CASSLGTPLYEQYF. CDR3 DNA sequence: TGCGCCAGCAGCCTCGGGACTCCACTCTACGAGCAGTACTTC.

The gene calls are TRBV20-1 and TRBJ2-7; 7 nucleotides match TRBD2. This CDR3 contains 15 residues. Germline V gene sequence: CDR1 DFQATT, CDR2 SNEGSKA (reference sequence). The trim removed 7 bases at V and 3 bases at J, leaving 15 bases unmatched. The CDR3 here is CSVMGGGAAYYEQYF. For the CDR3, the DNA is TGCAGTGTTATGGGGGGAGGGGCGGCCTACTACGAGCAGTACTTC.

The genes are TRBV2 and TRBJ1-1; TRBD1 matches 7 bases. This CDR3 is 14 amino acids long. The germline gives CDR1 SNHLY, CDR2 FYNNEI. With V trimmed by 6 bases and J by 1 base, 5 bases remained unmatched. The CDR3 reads CASRRTGTNTEAFF. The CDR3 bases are TGTGCCAGCAGGCGGACAGGAACGAACACTGAAGCTTTCTTT.

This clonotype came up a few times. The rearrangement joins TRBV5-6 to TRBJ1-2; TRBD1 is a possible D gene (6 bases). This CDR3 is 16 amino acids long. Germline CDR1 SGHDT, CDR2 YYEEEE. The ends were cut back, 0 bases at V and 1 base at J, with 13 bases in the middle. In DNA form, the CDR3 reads TGTGCCAGCAGCTTGGTCAATGTCAGGGGTAACTATGGCTACACCTTC. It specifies CASSLVNVRGNYGYTF.

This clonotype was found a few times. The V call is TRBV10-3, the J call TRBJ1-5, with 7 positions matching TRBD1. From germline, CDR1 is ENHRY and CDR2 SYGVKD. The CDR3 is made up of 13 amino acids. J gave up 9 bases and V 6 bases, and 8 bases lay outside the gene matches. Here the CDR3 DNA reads TGTGCCATCAGGCGAGACAGGGCGGCGCCCCAGCATTTT. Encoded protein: CAIRRDRAAPQHF.

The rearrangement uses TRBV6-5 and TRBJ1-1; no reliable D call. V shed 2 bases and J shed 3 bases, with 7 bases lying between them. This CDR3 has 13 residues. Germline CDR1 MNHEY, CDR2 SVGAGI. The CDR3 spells CASSYGKDTEAFF. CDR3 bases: TGTGCCAGCAGTTACGGGAAGGACACTGAAGCTTTCTTT.

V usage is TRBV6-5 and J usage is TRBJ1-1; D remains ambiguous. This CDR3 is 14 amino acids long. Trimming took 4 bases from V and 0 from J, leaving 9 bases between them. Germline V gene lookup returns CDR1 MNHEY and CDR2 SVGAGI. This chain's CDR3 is CASSFQTLNTEAFF. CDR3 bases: TGTGCCAGCAGTTTTCAGACCTTGAACACTGAAGCTTTCTTT.

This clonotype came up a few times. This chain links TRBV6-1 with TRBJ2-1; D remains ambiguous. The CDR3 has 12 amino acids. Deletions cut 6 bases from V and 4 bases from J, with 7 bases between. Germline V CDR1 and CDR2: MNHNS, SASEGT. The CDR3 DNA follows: TGTGCCAGCAGACTCAATTACAATGAGCAGTTCTTC. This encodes CASRLNYNEQFF.

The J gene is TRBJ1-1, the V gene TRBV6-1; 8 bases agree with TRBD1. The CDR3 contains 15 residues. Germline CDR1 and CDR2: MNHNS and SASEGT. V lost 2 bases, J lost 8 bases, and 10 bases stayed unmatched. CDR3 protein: CASSEPGQGANEAFF. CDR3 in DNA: TGTGCCAGCAGTGAACCCGGTCAGGGGGCAAACGAAGCTTTCTTT.

The CDR3 region is CALAPSTANSNQPQHF. The DNA for the CDR3 is TGTGCCCTTGCTCCGTCGACGGCAAATAGCAATCAGCCCCAGCATTTT. The chain employs TRBV25-1 and TRBJ1-5; D is undetermined. Trimming shortened V by 11 bases and J by 0 bases, and 20 bases separated the two germline ends. The germline gives CDR1 MGHDK, CDR2 SYGVNS. The CDR3 is 16 residues long. Combining the CDR3 with reference TRBV25-1 and TRBJ1-5 gives the whole variable domain EADIYQTPRYLVIGTGKKITLECSQTMGHDKMYWYQQDPGMELHLIHYSYGVNSTEKGDLSSESTVSRIRTEHFPLTLESARPSHTSQYLCALAPSTANSNQPQHFGDGTRLSIL.

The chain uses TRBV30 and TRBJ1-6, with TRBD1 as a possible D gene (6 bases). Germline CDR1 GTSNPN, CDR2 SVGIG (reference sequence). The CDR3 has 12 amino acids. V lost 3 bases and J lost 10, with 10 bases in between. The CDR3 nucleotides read TGTGCCTGGAGGTACAGGGCCTCACCCCTCCACTTT. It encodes CAWRYRASPLHF.

CDR3: CASRVLGDTEAFF. CDR3 bases: TGTGCCAGCAGGGTCTTAGGGGACACTGAAGCTTTCTTT. The chain carries TRBV2 and TRBJ1-1, with D tentatively TRBD1 (5 bases). Trimming stripped 6 bases from V and 3 bases from J, with 11 bases between. Germline-derived CDR1 and CDR2 are SNHLY and FYNNEI. The CDR3 loop spans 13 amino acids.

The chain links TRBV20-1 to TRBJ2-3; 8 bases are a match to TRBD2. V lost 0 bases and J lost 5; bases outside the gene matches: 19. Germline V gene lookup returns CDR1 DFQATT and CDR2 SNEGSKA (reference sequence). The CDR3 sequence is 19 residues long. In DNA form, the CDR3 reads TGCAGTGCTAGAGACCCCCAGCGGGGGTTCCCTACTTGGGAAGATACGCAGTATTTT. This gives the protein CSARDPQRGFPTWEDTQYF.

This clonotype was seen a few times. The CDR3 bases are TGTGCCAGCTCACCATATAGCGGGGAGACCCAGTACTTC. This translates into CASSPYSGETQYF. This sequence joins TRBV18 and TRBJ2-5; the match to TRBD2 covers 7 bases. The CDR3 runs to 13 residues. Germline loops: CDR1 KGHSH, CDR2 LQKENI. J lost 5 bases, V lost 2 bases, and 2 bases had no gene match. Looking up the rest from reference TRBV18 and TRBJ2-5 gives the full variable domain: NAGVMQNPRHLVRRRGQEARLRCSPMKGHSHVYWYRQLPEEGLKFMVYLQKENIIDESGMPKERFSAEFPKEGPSILRIQQVVRGDSAAYFCASSPYSGETQYFGPGTRLLVL.

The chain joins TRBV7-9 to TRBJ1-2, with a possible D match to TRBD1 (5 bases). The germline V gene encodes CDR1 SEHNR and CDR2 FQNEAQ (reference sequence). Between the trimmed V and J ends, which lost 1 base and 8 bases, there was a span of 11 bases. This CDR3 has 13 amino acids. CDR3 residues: CASSLGGSRGYTF. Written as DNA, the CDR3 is TGTGCCAGCAGCTTAGGGGGGAGTCGGGGCTACACCTTC.

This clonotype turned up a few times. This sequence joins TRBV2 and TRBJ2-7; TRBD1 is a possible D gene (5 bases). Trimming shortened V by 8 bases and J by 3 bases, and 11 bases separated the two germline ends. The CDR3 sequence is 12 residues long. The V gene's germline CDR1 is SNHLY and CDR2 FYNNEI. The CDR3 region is CASGPQDYEQYF. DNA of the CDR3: TGTGCCAGCGGACCACAGGACTACGAGCAGTACTTC.

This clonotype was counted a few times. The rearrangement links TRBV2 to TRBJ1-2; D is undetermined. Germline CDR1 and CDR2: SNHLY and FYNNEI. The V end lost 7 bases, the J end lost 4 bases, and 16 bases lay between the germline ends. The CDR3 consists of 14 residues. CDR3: CASKSSGGSYGYTF. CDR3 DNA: TGTGCCAGCAAAAGCTCGGGCGGAAGCTATGGCTACACCTTC.

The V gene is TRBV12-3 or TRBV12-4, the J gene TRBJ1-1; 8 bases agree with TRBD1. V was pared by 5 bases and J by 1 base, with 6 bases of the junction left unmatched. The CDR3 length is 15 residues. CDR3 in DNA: TGTGCCAGCAGTAACGACAGGGGCGGGAACACTGAAGCTTTCTTT. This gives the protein CASSNDRGGNTEAFF.